These T cell receptor beta chains were read from a single sample in a study of shared clonotypes between healthy human individuals. Generated by immunoSEQ multiplex PCR, the TCRdb table keeps only in-frame clones and is missing some. The sample lists 550,000 to 750,000 clones, around 95% occurring once. Sequencing used naive CD8+ T cells sorted from blood. These receptor sequences come from a woman aged 25-40 years in good health. Each CDR3 is given with its conserved first and last residue. The D gene is left open where the match is weak. Clone size is not always given. Where it is, it says once, few, many or a class for expanded clones.

J gene | V gene | D gene | clone size | CDR3 DNA | CDR3 protein
TRBJ2-5 | TRBV11-2 | TRBD2 | . | TGTGCCAGCAGCTTAGATCTTTGGACTAGCGGGATCGCGGAGACCCAGTACTTC | CASSLDLWTSGIAETQYF
TRBJ2-1 | TRBV7-9 | . | . | TGTGCCAGCAGCTCCCTCAATGAGCAGTTCTTC | CASSSLNEQFF
TRBJ2-1 | TRBV5-6 | . | . | TGTGCCAGCAGTACTAACGGGTGGGAGCAGTTCTTC | CASSTNGWEQFF
TRBJ2-6 | TRBV28 | . | . | TGTGCCAGCAGTTTTGATGAGATCTCTGGGGCCAACGTCCTGACTTTC | CASSFDEISGANVLTF
TRBJ2-7 | TRBV9 | . | . | TGTGCCAGCAGCGTTAGCGGTTCCCACTACGAGCAGTACTTC | CASSVSGSHYEQYF
TRBJ2-7 | TRBV4-1 | TRBD2 | once | TGCGCCAGCAGCTTTTCAGCGGGGACCTCCTACGAGCAGTACTTC | CASSFSAGTSYEQYF
TRBJ1-5 | TRBV7-8 | . | . | TGTGCCAGCAGCTTAGCGGCAGGGGTGGGCAATCAGCCCCAGCATTTT | CASSLAAGVGNQPQHF
TRBJ2-7 | TRBV30 | TRBD2 | . | TGTGCCTGGATCGAACTTAGCGGGGTGAACTCCTACGAGCAGTACTTC | CAWIELSGVNSYEQYF
TRBJ2-7 | TRBV4-1 | TRBD2 | . | TGCGCCAGCAGCCGAACGGGAGGGACCTACGAGCAGTACTTC | CASSRTGGTYEQYF
TRBJ1-1 | TRBV19 | . | . | TGTGCCAGTAGTATAGAGCGCAGGGCTTTCTTT | CASSIERRAFF
TRBJ2-3 | TRBV11-2 | . | . | TGTGCCAGCGGCCCAAATAGGGGGACCCACCACACAGATACGCAGTATTTT | CASGPNRGTHHTDTQYF
TRBJ2-1 | TRBV5-6 | TRBD2 | . | TGTGCCAGCAGCTTGGTGGCGGCTAGCGGGAGGTTGGATGAGCAGTTCTTC | CASSLVAASGRLDEQFF
TRBJ2-1 | TRBV7-9 | TRBD1 | . | TGTGCCAGCAGCCCGGACAGGACCAAAACCTACAATGAGCAGTTCTTC | CASSPDRTKTYNEQFF
TRBJ2-1 | TRBV28 | . | . | TGTGCCAGTTGGATAAGCGGCAATGAGCAGTTCTTC | CASWISGNEQFF
TRBJ2-1 | TRBV19 | . | . | TGTGCCAGTAGTATAGGATGGACGATCTACAATGAGCAGTTCTTC | CASSIGWTIYNEQFF
TRBJ2-1 | TRBV7-8 | TRBD2 | . | TGTGCCAGCAGCCCCCGACTAGCGGGTATCGACAATGAGCAGTTCTTC | CASSPRLAGIDNEQFF
TRBJ2-7 | TRBV11-2 | TRBD1 | . | TGTGCCAGCAGACCCGGGACAGGGGGTTCCTACGAGCAGTACTTC | CASRPGTGGSYEQYF
TRBJ1-1 | TRBV27 | . | . | TGTGCCAGCAGTTCAGGGGTGACTGAAGCTTTCTTT | CASSSGVTEAFF
TRBJ2-4 | TRBV2 | . | . | TGTGCCAGCAGTGAAGGAGACGGTTGGGGACCACACAAAAAAAACATTCAGTACTTC | CASSEGDGWGPHKKNIQYF
TRBJ1-2 | TRBV7-9 | . | . | TGTGCCAGCAGCCTTCCTGGGGGTCACGGCTACACCTTC | CASSLPGGHGYTF
TRBJ2-7 | TRBV2 | . | . | TGTGCCAGCAAGCAGGGGCGGTCCGAGGGCCTCGAGCAGTACTTC | CASKQGRSEGLEQYF
TRBJ2-2 | TRBV30 | . | . | TGTGCCTGGACCCCATACACCGGGGAGCTGTTTTTT | CAWTPYTGELFF
TRBJ2-7 | TRBV7-8 | . | . | TGTGCCAGCAGCTTAACACACGGACTGGCCCTCGACGAGCAGTACTTC | CASSLTHGLALDEQYF
TRBJ1-5 | TRBV7-8 | . | . | TGTGCCAGCAGCTTAGATCTGGGCTATAGCAATCAGCCCCAGCATTTT | CASSLDLGYSNQPQHF
TRBJ1-5 | TRBV27 | . | once | TGTGCCAGCGGAACAGGGAGCATTCAGCCCCAGCATTTT | CASGTGSIQPQHF
TRBJ2-7 | TRBV6-6 | . | . | TGTGCCAGCAGTGCAGGGATCTACGAGCAGTACTTC | CASSAGIYEQYF
TRBJ2-3 | TRBV10-3 | TRBD2 | . | TGTGCCATCGGCGGGAGAGACACAGATACGCAGTATTTT | CAIGGRDTDTQYF
TRBJ1-1 | TRBV2 | TRBD1 | . | TGTGCCACTACGGACAGGGCGTCTGAAGCTTTCTTT | CATTDRASEAFF
TRBJ2-7 | TRBV28 | TRBD1 | . | TGTGCCAGCAGTGAGACAGGGGGCTCCTACGAGCAGTACTTC | CASSETGGSYEQYF
TRBJ1-5 | TRBV7-9 | . | . | TGTGCCAGCAGCCGCGTCGGTGGGGCTCAGCCCCAGCATTTT | CASSRVGGAQPQHF
TRBJ2-7 | TRBV19 | TRBD2 | few | TGTGCCAGTAGTGCGGGAGGTGGCTCCTACGAGCAGTACTTC | CASSAGGGSYEQYF
TRBJ2-7 | TRBV2 | . | once | TGTGCCAGCGGGCACAGCTACGAGCAGTACTTC | CASGHSYEQYF
TRBJ2-1 | TRBV28 | TRBD2 | . | TGTGCCAGCAGTACACTAGCGGCCTCCTACAATGAGCAGTTCTTC | CASSTLAASYNEQFF
TRBJ2-7 | TRBV27 | TRBD2 | once | TGTGCCAGCAAGATAGCGGGAGGGCCGTACGAGCAGTACTTC | CASKIAGGPYEQYF
TRBJ1-3 | TRBV11-2 | . | . | TGTGCCAGCAGCTTAGCCCGACGTAGGGGTTTTAGTGGAAACACCATATATTTT | CASSLARRRGFSGNTIYF
TRBJ1-5 | TRBV27 | TRBD1 | once | TGTGCCAGCAGTTTAGTAGGGGGCCAGCATCAGCCCCAGCATTTT | CASSLVGGQHQPQHF
TRBJ2-7 | TRBV5-4 | TRBD2 | . | TGTGCCAGCAGCATTGCGGGAGGGCCTCTTTACGAGCAGTACTTC | CASSIAGGPLYEQYF
TRBJ2-7 | TRBV10-1 | . | . | TGCGCCAGCAGCGCCGGGACATGGTACGAGCAGTACTTC | CASSAGTWYEQYF
TRBJ2-2 | TRBV27 | . | . | TGTGCCAGCATTGGGCCCGGGGAGCTGTTTTTT | CASIGPGELFF
TRBJ2-2 | TRBV7-8 | . | . | TGTGCCAGCAGCAAGACCGGTACCGGGGAGCTGTTTTTT | CASSKTGTGELFF
TRBJ1-5 | TRBV4-1 | . | once | TGCGCCAGCAGCCTGGGACGGGGTAGCAATCAGCCCCAGCATTTT | CASSLGRGSNQPQHF